This T cell receptor beta chain was sequenced during a study of early T cells in non-severe SARS-CoV-2 infection. Study details: Sequencing of unsorted whole blood was done on bulk RNA, leaving chains unpaired.

This clonotype has a single count. Its cognate antigen is unknown. With 6 bases removed from V and 7 bases from J, the gap between germline ends came to 16 bases. This CDR3 is 13 amino acids long. The study's findings and limits: Sequences matched to VDJdb favored anti-spike CD8 responses, while private and CD4 specificities were missed.

Individual cDNA molecules received unique molecular identifiers. TCRdb called the 5' RACE reads again in MiXCR, with one record for every CDR3 protein. Found here are approximately 79,000 distinct CDR3 sequences, less than 15% of them singletons; the top ten hold 4.5% to 7%. Sequenced input: whole blood. The receptor was isolated from an adult who was a healthcare worker with PCR-confirmed SARS-CoV-2 infection or an uninfected control (not recorded which). The chain couples TRBV12-3 or TRBV12-4 to TRBJ2-7, with D tentatively TRBD1 (6 bases). The CDR3 here is CASSSDRFEEQYF. The CDR3 nucleotides are TGTGCCAGCAGCTCCGACAGGTTCGAGGAGCAGTACTTC.